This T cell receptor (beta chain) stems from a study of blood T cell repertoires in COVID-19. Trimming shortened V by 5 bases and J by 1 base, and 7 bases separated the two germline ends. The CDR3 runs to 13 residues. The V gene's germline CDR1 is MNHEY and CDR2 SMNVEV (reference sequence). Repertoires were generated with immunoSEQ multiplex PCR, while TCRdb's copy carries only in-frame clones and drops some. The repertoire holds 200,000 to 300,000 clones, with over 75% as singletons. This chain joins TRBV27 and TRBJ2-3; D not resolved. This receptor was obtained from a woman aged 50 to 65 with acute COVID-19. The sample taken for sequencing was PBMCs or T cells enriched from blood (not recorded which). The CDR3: CASSVRGTDTQYF. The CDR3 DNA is TGTGCCAGCAGTGTCCGGGGCACAGATACGCAGTATTTT.